Below, one T cell receptor beta chain is given with its context. These data originate in a study of control samples from healthy donors and cancer patients. The CDR3 spans 15 residues. Unmatched junction bases numbered 15, after V lost 6 bases and J lost 8 bases. Germline CDR1 reads MDHEN; CDR2 reads SYDVKM. Data came from immunoSEQ multiplex PCR; TCRdb stores just in-frame clones and leaves some out. The sample has tens of thousands of clones, around nine tenths seen once; the top ten hold more than 1.5%. The chain combines TRBV28 with TRBJ1-2, with TRBD1 matching over 7 bases. Sequencing was carried out using PBMCs. The origin of this receptor is a woman between 40 and 55 years old with lung cancer. CDR3 sequence reads: CASRHTGDIYGGYTF. Written as DNA, the CDR3 is TGTGCCAGCAGACATACAGGGGATATATATGGCGGCTACACCTTC.